The 9 T cell receptor beta chains below all came from one sample that was sequenced in a study of PD-1 blockade in classical Hodgkin lymphoma. The data were produced by immunoSEQ multiplex PCR, yet TCRdb's version contains in-frame clones alone and is incomplete. The sample shows approximately 73,000 clones, about 93% of them seen only once. Each of the patients experienced relapse following autologous stem cell transplantation, and their brentuximab vedotin exposure differed. The specimen was peripheral blood mononuclear cells (PBMCs), collected at baseline. The receptors here all came from a human donor with classical Hodgkin lymphoma.

The J gene is TRBJ2-5, the V gene TRBV14; a possible D gene is TRBD2 (6 bases). Germline lookup yields CDR1 SGHDN and CDR2 FVKESK. V lost 4 bases and J lost 2, with 11 bases in between. This CDR3 contains 14 residues. CDR3 bases: TGTGCCAGCAGCCCGCCCGGGACTCAAGAGACCCAGTACTTC. Protein: CASSPPGTQETQYF.

This sequence joins TRBV5-4 and TRBJ2-7; a possible D gene is TRBD1 (6 bases). The V and J ends lost 0 bases and 0 bases respectively, with 7 bases between them. This CDR3 has 14 residues. Germline values: CDR1 SGHNT, CDR2 YYREEE (reference sequence). CDR3 bases: TGTGCCAGCAGCTTGGGGGACAACTCCTACGAGCAGTACTTC. Translation gives CASSLGDNSYEQYF. Using reference TRBV5-4 and TRBJ2-7 for the parts outside the CDR3, the full variable domain is ETGVTQSPTHLIKTRGQQVTLRCSSQSGHNTVSWYQQALGQGPQFIFQYYREEENGRGNFPPRFSGLQFPNYSSELNVNALELDDSALYLCASSLGDNSYEQYFGPGTRLTVT.

This clone was seen just once. The chain joins TRBV5-1 to TRBJ2-1; maybe TRBD1 (6 bases). V lost 0 bases to trimming and J lost 7 bases, with 11 bases between them. Germline values: CDR1 SGHRS, CDR2 YFSETQ. The CDR3 sequence is 14 residues long. CDR3 amino acids: CASSLGTDQNEQFF. For the CDR3, the DNA is TGCGCCAGCAGCTTGGGGACAGATCAAAATGAGCAGTTCTTC.

This chain connects TRBV5-5 to TRBJ2-3; weak D call: TRBD2 (5 bases). Trimming stripped 4 bases from V and 4 bases from J, with 13 bases between. The CDR3 length is 14 residues. In germline, CDR1 is SGHKS, CDR2 YYEKEE (reference sequence). The CDR3 loop reads CASSPRGSADTQYF. The DNA of the CDR3 is TGTGCCAGCAGCCCGCGAGGGAGTGCAGATACGCAGTATTTT.

The gene calls are TRBV28 and TRBJ1-1; D perhaps matches TRBD1 (6 bases). This CDR3 contains 17 residues. The V gene's germline CDR1 is MDHEN and CDR2 SYDVKM. The V gene lost 3 bases and the J gene lost 1 base, with 18 bases spanning the gap. The CDR3 reads CASSLDSTYFGNTEAFF. The CDR3 DNA follows: TGTGCCAGCAGTTTGGACAGCACCTATTTCGGGAACACTGAAGCTTTCTTT.

The rearrangement joins TRBV6-6 to TRBJ2-5, with 8 bases matching TRBD2. CDR3 length: 13 amino acids. The J segment lost 6 bases and the V segment lost 2 bases, leaving 2 bases of the junction unmatched. CDR1 and CDR2 (germline): MNHNY, SVGAGI (reference sequence). The CDR3 DNA reads as TGTGCCAGCAGTTACCGGGAGGGCCAGACCCAGTACTTC. Its protein product is CASSYREGQTQYF.

The chain employs TRBV2 and TRBJ1-2, with D perhaps TRBD1 (6 bases). The germline CDR1 and CDR2 sequences are SNHLY and FYNNEI. This CDR3 has 14 residues. V shed 3 bases and J shed 7 bases, with 15 bases lying between them. The CDR3 loop is CASSDVQGLGGYTF. The CDR3 DNA reads TGTGCCAGCAGTGATGTGCAGGGGTTGGGTGGCTACACCTTC.

The chain joins TRBV7-3 to TRBJ1-2; 7 bases are a match to TRBD1. The V segment lost 0 bases and the J segment 4 bases; nucleotides outside the gene matches: 5. Germline lookup yields CDR1 SGHTA and CDR2 FQGTGA. The CDR3 covers 15 residues. The CDR3 sequence is CASSLTPTGIYGYTF. In DNA, the CDR3 is TGTGCCAGCAGCTTAACGCCGACAGGGATCTATGGCTACACCTTC.

The chain combines TRBV11-3 with TRBJ2-1, with 9 bases matching TRBD2. Unmatched junction bases numbered 4, after V lost 2 bases and J lost 5 bases. Germline loops: CDR1 SGHNT, CDR2 YENEEA. The CDR3 sequence is 15 residues long. Here the CDR3 DNA reads TGTGCCAGCAGCTTAAGGACTAGCGCCCACAATGAGCAGTTCTTC. Translating it yields CASSLRTSAHNEQFF.